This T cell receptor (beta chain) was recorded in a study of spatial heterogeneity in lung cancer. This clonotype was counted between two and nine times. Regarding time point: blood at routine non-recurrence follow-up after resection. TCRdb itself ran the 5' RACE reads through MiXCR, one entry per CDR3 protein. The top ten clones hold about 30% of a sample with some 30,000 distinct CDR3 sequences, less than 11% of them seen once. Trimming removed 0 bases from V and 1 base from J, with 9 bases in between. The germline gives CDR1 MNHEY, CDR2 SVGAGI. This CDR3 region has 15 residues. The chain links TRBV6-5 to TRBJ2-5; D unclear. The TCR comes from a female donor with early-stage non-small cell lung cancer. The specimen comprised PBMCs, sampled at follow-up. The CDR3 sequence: CASSYSNQIQETQYF. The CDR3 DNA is TGTGCCAGCAGTTACTCGAATCAGATCCAAGAGACCCAGTACTTC.